Sequencing of this T cell receptor beta chain was carried out in a study of blood T cell repertoires in COVID-19. Generated by immunoSEQ multiplex PCR, the TCRdb table keeps only in-frame clones and is missing some. The table records about 270,000 clones, approximately 86% of them present only once. The sample taken for sequencing was peripheral blood. This clonotype originated in a man aged 40-50 years with active or convalescent COVID-19.

The CDR3 loop reads CASSSRQGRRTNEKLFF. The CDR3 nucleotides read TGTGCCAGCAGCTCCCGACAGGGACGGCGGACTAATGAAAAACTGTTTTTT. V is TRBV7-9 and J is TRBJ1-4; 7 bases match TRBD1. Trimming cost V 4 bases and J 2 bases; bases outside gene matches: 10. This CDR3 spans 17 amino acids. Per germline, CDR1 SEHNR and CDR2 FQNEAQ (reference sequence).